Presented here are 13 T cell receptor beta chains from one specimen sequenced in a study of cytomegalovirus exposure and HLA in healthy donors (dated by TCRdb to about 2017). The method behind the library was the immunoSEQ multiplex PCR assay. For the multiplex PCR, a mixture combining 60 forward primers for TCR Vbeta segments and 13 reverse primers for TCR Jbeta segments was used. Drawn from immuneACCESS, this table holds only the in-frame rearrangements with V and J called that TCRdb kept. Clones are partly lost; checked studies trace under half to an unresolved V gene and leave the rest unexplained. The sample includes some 200,000 clones, with 62% observed a single time. The ten top clones hold about 3.2% of the sample. Material: PBMCs. The source is a man aged 40-55 years in good health and CMV-seronegative.

The V call is TRBV5-4, the J call TRBJ2-5, with D possibly being TRBD1 (6 bases). The end of the DNA is better explained by TRBJ2-7, so the J call may be wrong. The CDR3 has 17 residues. Germline V gene data show CDR1 as SGHNT and CDR2 as YYREEE (reference sequence). For the CDR3, the DNA is TGTGCCAGCCCCCCCTCCGGGACACACGCTGATTCCTACGAGCAGTACTTC. Translation gives CASPPSGTHADSYEQYF.

The CDR3: CASSARQGSETQYF. The CDR3 DNA reads as TGTGCCAGCAGTGCCCGACAGGGCTCGGAGACCCAGTACTTC. The chain combines TRBV2 with TRBJ2-5, with TRBD1 matching 7 bases. Trimming removed 4 bases from V and 5 bases from J; junction bases left unmatched: 7. The V gene's germline CDR1 is SNHLY and CDR2 FYNNEI. This CDR3 region has 14 residues.

The chain employs TRBV6-4 and TRBJ1-6; no reliable D call. Germline V gives CDR1 MRHNA, CDR2 SNTAGT. Trimming cost V 3 bases and J 6 bases, with 24 bases left between them. The CDR3 is 19 residues long. Written as DNA, the CDR3 is TGTGCCAGCAGTGAAGACGGGTCGAACCCGTGGCGGCCTAATTCACCCCTCCACTTT. The encoded protein is CASSEDGSNPWRPNSPLHF.

The V call is TRBV9, the J call TRBJ2-1, with 9 bases aligning to TRBD2. This CDR3 has 15 amino acids. The germline V gene has CDR1 SGDLS and CDR2 YYNGEE. With 3 bases clipped from V and 6 bases from J, the junction kept 7 bases outside the gene matches. The CDR3 is CASSESGLALNEQFF. The CDR3 coding sequence is TGTGCCAGCAGCGAATCGGGACTAGCCCTCAATGAGCAGTTCTTC.

This clone was detected a few times. The chain employs TRBV7-3 and TRBJ2-3, with 8 bases matching TRBD2. The germline gives CDR1 SGHTA, CDR2 FQGTGA. The CDR3 extends over 18 amino acids. Unmatched junction bases numbered 13, after V lost 5 bases and J lost 0 bases. The DNA of the CDR3 is TGTGCCAGCAGCCCCGGAAGGGTTAGCGGGATTAGCACAGATACGCAGTATTTT. This translates into CASSPGRVSGISTDTQYF.

The V gene is TRBV29-1, the J gene TRBJ2-1; 10 bases agree with TRBD1. V gave up 8 bases and J gave up 8 bases; unmatched junction bases: 12. This CDR3 contains 14 residues. Germline V gives CDR1 SQVTM, CDR2 ANQGSEA. This CDR3 reads CSSALDRGSHEQFF. Written as DNA, the CDR3 is TGCAGCTCGGCCCTGGACAGGGGGTCGCATGAGCAGTTCTTC.

V usage is TRBV7-9 and J usage is TRBJ2-5; D is perhaps TRBD2 (5 bases). CDR1 is SEHNR and CDR2 is FQNEAQ in the germline V gene (reference sequence). CDR3 length equals 17 residues. Between the trimmed V and J ends, which lost 0 bases and 3 bases, there was a span of 17 bases. The CDR3 sequence is CASSLADGMVFKETQYF. Here the CDR3 DNA reads TGTGCCAGCAGCTTAGCCGACGGGATGGTTTTTAAAGAGACCCAGTACTTC.

In this sample, this clone turned up a few times. The chain links TRBV7-2 to TRBJ2-3; possible D gene TRBD2, 5 bases. The CDR3 covers 14 residues. The germline gives CDR1 SGHTA, CDR2 FQGNSA. The V and J ends lost 1 base and 9 bases respectively, with 14 bases between them. The CDR3 sequence: CASSLVTPGGTQYF. CDR3 sequence (DNA): TGTGCCAGCAGCTTAGTCACCCCCGGAGGCACGCAGTATTTT.

Notes on this clone: One end of the junction does not line up with germline, which may come from a read error. The chain recombines TRBV7-9 with TRBJ2-1, with 9 nucleotides matching TRBD1. The V gene's germline CDR1 is SEHNR and CDR2 FQNEAQ (reference sequence). The CDR3 sequence is 16 residues long. The CDR3 nucleotides read TGTTCCAGCAGCTCAATTTCCGGGACAGGGAGGGATGAGCAGTTCTTC. This encodes CSSSSISGTGRDEQFF.

This rearrangement joins TRBV5-1 to TRBJ2-7; D remains ambiguous. Trimming took off 3 bases at V and 1 base at J, with 8 bases between the two ends. The CDR3 is made up of 13 amino acids. Germline assignment: CDR1 SGHRS and CDR2 YFSETQ. The CDR3 DNA follows: TGCGCCAGCAGCTACCAAGAGTCCTACGAGCAGTACTTC. Translated: CASSYQESYEQYF.

J is TRBJ1-2 and V is TRBV30; D unresolved. Germline lookup yields CDR1 GTSNPN and CDR2 SVGIG (reference sequence). Trimming removed 2 bases from V and 8 bases from J, with 15 bases in between. The CDR3 contains 13 residues. The CDR3 nucleotides are TGTGCCTGGAGTCCGGGAGGGCTGCCCGGCTACACCTTC. Translating it yields CAWSPGGLPGYTF.

The CDR3 protein is CASSLSGGSGYGYTF. Written as DNA, the CDR3 is TGTGCCAGCAGTTTATCAGGGGGTTCGGGGTATGGCTACACCTTC. The chain uses TRBV27 and TRBJ1-2; the D gene is possibly TRBD1 (6 bases). The V gene lost 0 bases and the J gene lost 5 bases, with 13 bases spanning the gap. CDR3 length equals 15 residues. CDR1 MNHEY and CDR2 SMNVEV come from the germline V gene (reference sequence).

V usage is TRBV5-1 and J usage is TRBJ1-4, with unresolved D. The length of the CDR3 is 14 residues. V shed 0 bases and J shed 2 bases, with 5 bases lying between them. Germline V lookup: CDR1 SGHRS, CDR2 YFSETQ. The CDR3: CASSLGGTNEKLFF. Here the CDR3 DNA reads TGCGCCAGCAGCTTGGGAGGCACTAATGAAAAACTGTTTTTT.